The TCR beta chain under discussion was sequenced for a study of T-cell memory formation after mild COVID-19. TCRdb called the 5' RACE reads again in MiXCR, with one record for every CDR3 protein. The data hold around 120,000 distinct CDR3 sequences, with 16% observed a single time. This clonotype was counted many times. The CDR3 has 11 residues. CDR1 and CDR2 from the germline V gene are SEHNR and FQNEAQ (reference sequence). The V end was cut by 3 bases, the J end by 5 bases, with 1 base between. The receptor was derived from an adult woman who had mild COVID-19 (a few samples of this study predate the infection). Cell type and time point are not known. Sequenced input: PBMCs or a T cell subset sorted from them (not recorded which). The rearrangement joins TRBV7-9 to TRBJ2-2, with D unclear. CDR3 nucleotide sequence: TGTGCCAGCAGCTTTACCGGGGAGCTGTTTTTT. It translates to CASSFTGELFF.